These T cell receptor beta chains were read from a single sample in a study of siplizumab effects on memory and regulatory T cells. Produced via immunoSEQ multiplex PCR; TCRdb's table is partial and in-frame only. The sample yields about 97,000 clones, 92% seen once. The sample comprised CD4+ T cells sorted from blood. The receptors shown here come from a human donor in good health. The CDR3 runs from the conserved cysteine through the conserved F or W. Each record gives: V gene, clone size, D gene, J gene, CDR3 DNA, CDR3 protein. A D gene is named only where the DNA matches it firmly. Some rows have no size entry. The others give once, few or many, or a class for an expanded clone.

TRBV7-8	.	.	TRBJ2-7	TGTGCCAGCAGCTTACCGACGGTTACCTACGAGAGGCAGTACTTC	CASSLPTVTYERQYF
TRBV11-2	.	.	TRBJ2-5	TGTGCCAGCAGCTTCGGGCCCCTCGAATTAGAGACCCAGTACTTC	CASSFGPLELETQYF
TRBV5-1	.	TRBD2	TRBJ2-3	TGCGCCAGCAGCTTGCCACTAGCGGCAGATACGCAGTATTTT	CASSLPLAADTQYF
TRBV11-2	.	.	TRBJ1-4	TGTGCCAGCAGCTTATCTGAAAAACTGTTTTTT	CASSLSEKLFF
TRBV6-5	.	.	TRBJ1-2	TGTGCCAGCAGTTATGGGGGGTGGAACTATGGCTACACCTTC	CASSYGGWNYGYTF
TRBV6-4	.	.	TRBJ1-1	TGTGCCAGCAGTGACTCGAAAGGCATGGCATGGCCTGAAGCTTTCTTT	CASSDSKGMAWPEAFF
TRBV18	.	.	TRBJ1-3	TGTGCCAGCTCACCACAGGTCTCTGGAAACACCATATATTTT	CASSPQVSGNTIYF
TRBV9	.	.	TRBJ2-7	TGTGCCAGCAGCGTCCGGGGGAGCTCCTACGAGCAGTACTTC	CASSVRGSSYEQYF
TRBV6-6	few	TRBD2	TRBJ2-3	TGTGCCAGCACTAGCGGGGTTCCGTATACGCAGTATTTT	CASTSGVPYTQYF
TRBV7-9	once	.	TRBJ1-1	TGTGCCAGCAGCTTTAGAAGGGGGACTGCGAACACTGAAGCTTTCTTT	CASSFRRGTANTEAFF
TRBV6-1	.	.	TRBJ2-4	TGTGCCAGCAGTGAAGCTTGGGCCAAAACGAACATTCAGTACTTC	CASSEAWAKTNIQYF
TRBV19	.	.	TRBJ2-3	TGTGCCAGTAGTCGTAAAAGGGGTACATCAGATACGCAGTATTTT	CASSRKRGTSDTQYF
TRBV6-5	.	TRBD1	TRBJ2-5	TGTGCCAGCAGTTATCACAGGGGCTCAGCAGAGACCCAGTACTTC	CASSYHRGSAETQYF
TRBV28	.	.	TRBJ1-4	TGTGCCAGCAGCTCCCCACCCGAGGCTAATGAAAAACTGTTTTTT	CASSSPPEANEKLFF
TRBV5-1	.	TRBD1	TRBJ2-1	TGCGCCAGCAGACCGGGACAGAAGGGATGGGATGAGCAGTTCTTC	CASRPGQKGWDEQFF
TRBV7-9	.	TRBD2	TRBJ2-5	TGTGCCAGCAGCCCCGGGACTAGCGGATCCCCGGGGGAGACCCAGTACTTC	CASSPGTSGSPGETQYF
TRBV4-2	few	TRBD1	TRBJ1-5	TGTGCCAGCAGCCAAGATATTCTCGGACAGGGCGATCAGCCCCAGCATTTT	CASSQDILGQGDQPQHF
TRBV7-6	.	TRBD1	TRBJ2-7	TGTGCCAGCAGCGTGATCCGGGACAGGGGGTACGAGCAGTACTTC	CASSVIRDRGYEQYF
TRBV30	.	.	TRBJ2-7	TGTGCCTGGAGTATAGGGCTTCGAGGCTACGAGCAGTACTTC	CAWSIGLRGYEQYF
TRBV7-3	once	TRBD1	TRBJ2-2	TGTGCCAGCAGCAGGAACAGGGGGAACACCGGGGAGCTGTTTTTT	CASSRNRGNTGELFF
TRBV4-1	.	.	TRBJ2-3	TGCGCCAGCAGCCAAGGGTCCACCACAAGGGGGTCAGATACGCAGTATTTT	CASSQGSTTRGSDTQYF
TRBV10-1	.	.	TRBJ2-1	TGCGCCAGCAGGAGACAGAAACGGTACAATGAGCAGTTCTTC	CASRRQKRYNEQFF
TRBV5-5	.	.	TRBJ1-2	TGTGCCAGCAGCTTCGTCACAGACAATGGCTACACCTTC	CASSFVTDNGYTF
TRBV15	.	.	TRBJ2-1	TGTGCCACCAGGGATCACAGGCCCGCATCCTACAATGAGCAGTTCTTC	CATRDHRPASYNEQFF
TRBV10-1	.	.	TRBJ1-1	TGCGCCAGCAGTGAGTCCGGCATGCCGAACACTGAAGCTTTCTTT	CASSESGMPNTEAFF
TRBV19	.	TRBD1	TRBJ2-1	TGTGCCAGTAGTCTTGGACAGGGGAATGTCAATGAGCAGTTCTTC	CASSLGQGNVNEQFF